These 18 T cell receptor beta chains were sequenced from one sample in a study of blood T cell repertoires in COVID-19. Here immunoSEQ multiplex PCR was the method, and the copy in TCRdb shows in-frame clones only, minus some. Among tens of thousands of clones listed, approximately 86% were seen once. Sequenced: peripheral blood. The receptors were gathered from a man between 50 and 59 years old with active COVID-19.

The genes are TRBV4-2 and TRBJ1-4; 7 bases fit TRBD1. The CDR3 is 18 residues long. Germline CDR1 is LGHNA and CDR2 is YNFKEQ. V was pared by 1 base and J by 0 bases, with 8 bases of the junction left unmatched. CDR3 amino acids: CASSQAPGQSATNEKLFF. CDR3 nucleotide sequence: TGTGCCAGCAGCCAAGCACCGGGACAGAGTGCAACTAATGAAAAACTGTTTTTT.

This chain links TRBV7-9 with TRBJ1-2, with TRBD1 matching over 7 bases. Germline CDR1 and CDR2: SEHNR and FQNEAQ (reference sequence). This CDR3 has 12 amino acids. V gave up 5 bases and J gave up 8 bases; unmatched junction bases: 5. CDR3 loop: CASSPDRAGYTF. In nucleotides, the CDR3 is TGTGCCAGCAGCCCCGACAGGGCGGGCTACACCTTC. Looking up the rest from reference TRBV7-9 and TRBJ1-2 gives the full variable domain: DTGVSQNPRHKITKRGQNVTFRCDPISEHNRLYWYRQTLGQGPEFLTYFQNEAQLEKSRLLSDRFSAERPKGSFSTLEIQRTEQGDSAMYLCASSPDRAGYTFGSGTRLTVV.

The V call is TRBV7-8, the J call TRBJ2-1, with 7 bases fitting TRBD2. J was trimmed by 2 bases and V by 5 bases; bases with no gene match: 12. CDR1 is SGHVS and CDR2 is FQNEAQ in the germline V gene. The CDR3 contains 17 residues. CDR3 amino acids: CASSPPLRERTYNEQFF. For the CDR3, the DNA is TGTGCCAGCAGCCCCCCTTTGCGGGAGCGCACCTACAATGAGCAGTTCTTC.

The rearrangement uses TRBV7-8 and TRBJ1-3, with TRBD1 matching 7 bases. Germline V gene sequence: CDR1 SGHVS, CDR2 FQNEAQ. V shed 1 base and J 0 bases; nucleotides not matched to a gene: 6. CDR3 length: 17 amino acids. The CDR3 sequence: CASSLVGQQSSGNTIYF. The CDR3 DNA reads TGTGCCAGCAGCTTAGTGGGACAGCAGAGCTCTGGAAACACCATATATTTT. Variable domain in full (rest from reference TRBV7-8 and TRBJ1-3): GAGVSQSPRYKVAKRGQDVALRCDPISGHVSLFWYQQALGQGPEFLTYFQNEAQLDKSGLPSDRFFAERPEGSVSTLKIQRTQQEDSAVYLCASSLVGQQSSGNTIYFGEGSWLTVV.

The chain couples TRBV5-6 to TRBJ2-3, with 9 bases identical to TRBD2. The CDR3 has 16 amino acids. V shed 1 base, J shed 2 bases, and the junction held 5 bases outside the gene matches. CDR1 SGHDT and CDR2 YYEEEE come from the germline V gene. The CDR3 DNA follows: TGTGCCAGCAGCTTGCGGCTAGCGGGGTCCACAGATACGCAGTATTTT. Encoded protein: CASSLRLAGSTDTQYF.

The chain uses TRBV7-6 and TRBJ1-3; 7 nucleotides line up with TRBD1. The germline gives CDR1 SGHVS, CDR2 FNYEAQ. V lost 3 bases, J lost 4 bases, and 6 bases stayed unmatched. The CDR3 totals 15 residues. CDR3 in DNA: TGTGCCAGCAGCTTCGACAGGGAATACGGAAACACCATATATTTT. It yields the protein CASSFDREYGNTIYF.

CDR3 in DNA: TGTGCCAGCAGTTACTCGATGCGGGATGGCTCCTACGAGCAGTACTTC. Translation: CASSYSMRDGSYEQYF. The chain has TRBV6-2 or TRBV6-3 and TRBJ2-7; TRBD2 is a possible D gene (6 bases). CDR1 and CDR2 (germline): MNHEY, SVGEGT. V was pared by 0 bases and J by 0 bases, with 12 bases between. The CDR3 runs 16 residues.

The chain uses TRBV25-1 and TRBJ2-5; D is perhaps TRBD2 (5 bases). Trimming removed 4 bases at V and 3 bases at J, with 21 bases between. The germline V gene encodes CDR1 MGHDK and CDR2 SYGVNS. This CDR3 has 17 amino acids. CDR3 sequence: CASSGGGSTLRKETQYF. The CDR3 DNA is TGTGCCAGCAGTGGAGGCGGGTCTACCCTTCGAAAAGAGACCCAGTACTTC. The whole variable domain, remainder taken from reference TRBV25-1 and TRBJ2-5, is EADIYQTPRYLVIGTGKKITLECSQTMGHDKMYWYQQDPGMELHLIHYSYGVNSTEKGDLSSESTVSRIRTEHFPLTLESARPSHTSQYLCASSGGGSTLRKETQYFGPGTRLLVL.

This clone was observed a few times. The chain joins TRBV4-3 to TRBJ1-6, with D unclear. CDR3 length: 15 amino acids. The V and J ends lost 0 bases and 7 bases respectively, with 10 bases between them. Germline values: CDR1 LGHNA, CDR2 YSLEER. This chain's CDR3 is CASSQDVGGNSPLHF. The CDR3 nucleotides are TGCGCCAGCAGCCAAGATGTCGGAGGGAATTCACCCCTCCACTTT.

This chain connects TRBV2 to TRBJ2-2; 11 bases map to TRBD1. The V segment lost 7 bases and the J segment 5 bases; nucleotides outside the gene matches: 3. CDR3 length equals 14 residues. Germline lookup yields CDR1 SNHLY and CDR2 FYNNEI. Here the CDR3 reads CASTGTGGTGELFF. CDR3 coding DNA: TGTGCCAGCACCGGGACAGGGGGTACCGGGGAGCTGTTTTTT.

The rearrangement links TRBV6-1 to TRBJ2-3; TRBD2 aligns across 9 bases. V was pared by 3 bases and J by 4 bases, with 5 bases of the junction left unmatched. Germline V gene sequence: CDR1 MNHNS, CDR2 SASEGT. This CDR3 is built from 15 residues. Here the CDR3 DNA reads TGTGCCAGCAGTGATGAGGCTAGCGGGGCAGATACGCAGTATTTT. Translating it yields CASSDEASGADTQYF.

CDR3 sequence reads: CASSEYKGSGYEQYF. The CDR3 bases are TGTGCCAGCAGTGAATATAAGGGGTCCGGCTACGAGCAGTACTTC. This chain uses TRBV2 with TRBJ2-7; weak D call: TRBD1 (5 bases). The CDR3 contains 15 residues. Looked up from germline, CDR1 is SNHLY and CDR2 is FYNNEI. Trimming took 2 bases from V and 3 from J, leaving 14 bases between them.

This chain joins TRBV14 and TRBJ2-1; 10 bases map to TRBD2. The V segment lost 0 bases and the J segment 13 bases; nucleotides outside the gene matches: 15. The CDR3 is 17 amino acids. CDR1 and CDR2 (germline): SGHDN, FVKESK. The CDR3 DNA reads TGTGCCAGCAGCCAAGATCCAGGGGGCGTCAGCGGGAGGGCCCAGTTCTTC. Amino acids: CASSQDPGGVSGRAQFF.

The chain combines TRBV6-5 with TRBJ2-2; D is perhaps TRBD1 (6 bases). The CDR3 is made up of 13 amino acids. The ends were cut back, 5 bases at V and 5 bases at J, with 9 bases in the middle. Germline V lookup: CDR1 MNHEY, CDR2 SVGAGI. CDR3 DNA: TGTGCCAGCAGTCGTCAGGGGACCGGGGAGCTGTTTTTT. It encodes CASSRQGTGELFF.

The J gene is TRBJ2-3, the V gene TRBV5-4; TRBD2 matches 7 bases. The CDR3 is 16 amino acids. The V and J ends lost 4 bases and 3 bases, in that order; junction bases with no gene match: 11. The germline V gene has CDR1 SGHNT and CDR2 YYREEE (reference sequence). CDR3 nucleotides: TGTGCCAGCAGCCCGGGGGGTGAGGGTAAAACAGATACGCAGTATTTT. Translation gives CASSPGGEGKTDTQYF.

The rearrangement joins TRBV5-1 to TRBJ2-7; D is perhaps TRBD1 (6 bases). Germline V gene sequence: CDR1 SGHRS, CDR2 YFSETQ. The CDR3 consists of 14 residues. V dropped 4 bases and J dropped 3 bases, with 14 bases sitting between them. This chain's CDR3 is CASSPDSSVYEQYF. The CDR3 DNA is TGCGCCAGCAGCCCGGACAGTAGCGTCTACGAGCAGTACTTC.

In its sample, this clone was seen a few times. This chain connects TRBV5-6 to TRBJ1-5; D uncertain. This CDR3 has 15 amino acids. Trimming cost V 1 base and J 0 bases, with 8 bases left between them. CDR1 and CDR2 (germline): SGHDT, YYEEEE. CDR3 loop: CASSLSVLSNQPQHF. For the CDR3, the DNA is TGTGCCAGCAGCTTGAGCGTCCTTAGCAATCAGCCCCAGCATTTT.

The CDR3, as DNA: TGCGCCAGCAGCCAGATCAGGGAAGCAGCAGATACGCAGTATTTT. Translating it yields CASSQIREAADTQYF. The rearrangement links TRBV4-1 to TRBJ2-3, with D tentatively TRBD1 (5 bases). Germline assignment: CDR1 MGHRA and CDR2 YSYEKL. The CDR3 runs 15 residues. Trimming removed 3 bases at V and 4 bases at J, with 14 bases between.